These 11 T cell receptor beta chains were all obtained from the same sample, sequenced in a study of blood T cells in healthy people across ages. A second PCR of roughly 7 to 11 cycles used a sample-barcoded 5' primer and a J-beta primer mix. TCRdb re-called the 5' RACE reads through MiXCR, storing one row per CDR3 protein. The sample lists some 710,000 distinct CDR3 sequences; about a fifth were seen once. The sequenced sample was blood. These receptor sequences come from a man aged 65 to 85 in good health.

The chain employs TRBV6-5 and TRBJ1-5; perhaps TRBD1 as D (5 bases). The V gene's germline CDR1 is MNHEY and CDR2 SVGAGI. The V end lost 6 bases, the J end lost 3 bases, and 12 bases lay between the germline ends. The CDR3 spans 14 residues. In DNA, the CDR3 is TGTGCCAGCAGCCTGGGACCTCACAATCAGCCCCAGCATTTT. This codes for CASSLGPHNQPQHF.

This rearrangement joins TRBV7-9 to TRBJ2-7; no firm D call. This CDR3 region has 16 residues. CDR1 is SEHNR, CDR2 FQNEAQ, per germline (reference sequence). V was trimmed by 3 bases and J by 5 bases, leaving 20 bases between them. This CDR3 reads CASSFVSGDFFHEQYV. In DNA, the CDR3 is TGTGCCAGCAGCTTTGTTTCTGGAGACTTCTTCCACGAGCAGTACGTC.

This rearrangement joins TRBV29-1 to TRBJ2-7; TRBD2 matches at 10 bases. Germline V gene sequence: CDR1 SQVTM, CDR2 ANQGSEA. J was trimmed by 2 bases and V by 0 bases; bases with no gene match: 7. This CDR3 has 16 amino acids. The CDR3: CSVEEGLAGGPYEQYF. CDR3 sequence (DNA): TGCAGCGTTGAAGAGGGTTTAGCGGGGGGCCCCTACGAGCAGTACTTC.

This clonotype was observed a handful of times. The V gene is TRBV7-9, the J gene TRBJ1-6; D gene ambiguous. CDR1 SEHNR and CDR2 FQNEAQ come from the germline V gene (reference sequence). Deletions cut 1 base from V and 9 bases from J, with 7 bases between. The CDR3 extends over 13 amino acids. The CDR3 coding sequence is TGTGCCAGCAGCTTAGTATCGGTTTCACCCCTCCACTTT. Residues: CASSLVSVSPLHF.

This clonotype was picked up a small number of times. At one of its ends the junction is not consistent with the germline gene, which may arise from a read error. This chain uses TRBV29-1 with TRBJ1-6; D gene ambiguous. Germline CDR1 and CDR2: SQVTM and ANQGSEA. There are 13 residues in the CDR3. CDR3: CSVEEVVGSPLHF. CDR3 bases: TGCAGCGTGGAAGAGGTAGTTGGTTCACCCCTCCACTTT.

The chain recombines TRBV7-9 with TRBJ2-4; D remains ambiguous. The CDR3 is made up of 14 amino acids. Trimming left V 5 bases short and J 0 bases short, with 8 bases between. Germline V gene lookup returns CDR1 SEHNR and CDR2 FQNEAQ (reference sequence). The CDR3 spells CASSRGEAKNIQYF. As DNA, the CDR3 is TGTGCCAGCAGCCGCGGAGAAGCCAAAAACATTCAGTACTTC.

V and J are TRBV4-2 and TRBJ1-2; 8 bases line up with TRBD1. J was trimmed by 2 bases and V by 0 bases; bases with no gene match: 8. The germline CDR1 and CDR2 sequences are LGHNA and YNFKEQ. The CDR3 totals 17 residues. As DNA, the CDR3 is TGTGCCAGCAGCCAAGATCTCAGGGGGCGAGGAAACTATGGCTACACCTTC. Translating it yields CASSQDLRGRGNYGYTF.

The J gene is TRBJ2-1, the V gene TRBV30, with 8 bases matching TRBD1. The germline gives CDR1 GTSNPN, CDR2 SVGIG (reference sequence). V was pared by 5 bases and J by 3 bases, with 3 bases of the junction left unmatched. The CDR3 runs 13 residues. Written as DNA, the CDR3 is TGTGCCTGGGGCAGGGGGCTCTACAATGAGCAGTTCTTC. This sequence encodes CAWGRGLYNEQFF. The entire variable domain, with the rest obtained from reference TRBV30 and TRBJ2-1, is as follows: SQTIHQWPATLVQPVGSPLSLECTVEGTSNPNLYWYRQAAGRGLQLLFYSVGIGQISSEVPQNLSASRPQDRQFILSSKKLLLSDSGFYLCAWGRGLYNEQFFGPGTRLTVL.

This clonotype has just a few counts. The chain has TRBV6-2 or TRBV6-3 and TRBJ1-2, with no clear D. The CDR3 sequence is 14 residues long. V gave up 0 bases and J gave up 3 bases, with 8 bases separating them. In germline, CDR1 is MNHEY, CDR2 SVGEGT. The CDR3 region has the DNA TGTGCCAGCAGTTACTCGACTACAGACTATGGCTACACCTTC. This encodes CASSYSTTDYGYTF.

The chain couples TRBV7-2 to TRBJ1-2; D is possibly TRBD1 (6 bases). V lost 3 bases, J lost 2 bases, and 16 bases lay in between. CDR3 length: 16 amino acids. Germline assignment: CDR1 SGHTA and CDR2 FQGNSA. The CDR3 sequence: CASSFNKGQSNYGYTF. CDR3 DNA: TGTGCCAGCAGCTTCAACAAAGGACAGTCCAACTATGGCTACACCTTC.

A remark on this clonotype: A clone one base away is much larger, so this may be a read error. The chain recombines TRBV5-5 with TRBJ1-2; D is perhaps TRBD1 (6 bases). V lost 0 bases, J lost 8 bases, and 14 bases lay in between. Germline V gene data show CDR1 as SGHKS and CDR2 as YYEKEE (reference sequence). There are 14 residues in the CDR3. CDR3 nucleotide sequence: TGTGCCAGCAGCTTGGATCGGGGGGCGAGAGGCTACACCTTC. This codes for CASSLDRGARGYTF. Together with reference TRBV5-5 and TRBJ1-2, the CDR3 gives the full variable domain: DAGVTQSPTHLIKTRGQQVTLRCSPISGHKSVSWYQQVLGQGPQFIFQYYEKEERGRGNFPDRFSARQFPNYSSELNVNALLLGDSALYLCASSLDRGARGYTFGSGTRLTVV.